This T cell receptor (beta chain) was identified in a study of cytomegalovirus exposure and HLA in healthy donors. Study-wide context: The Caucasian-associated ancestry cluster held over 80% of more than 350 genotyped donors.

For this clone: Its antigen is undetermined.

Findings and limits, study-wide: Reportedly, TCR beta sequences accurately predicted HLA-A and HLA-B alleles in most subjects. An apparent linkage of common viral pathogens to several of the most significant clusters emerged in a later analysis. Later analysis showed most CMV-associated TCR beta chains appearing HLA-restricted.

In the PCR, 60 Vbeta and 13 Jbeta primers were used. The repertoire was sequenced with immunoSEQ multiplex PCR; TCRdb's copy has only in-frame clones and lacks some. This sample has about 160,000 clones, with 84% found just once. This receptor was obtained from a boy aged 2-9 years in good health and CMV-seronegative. Input material: PBMCs.

The CDR3 sequence is CASSSVSGSGYNEQFF. The CDR3 coding sequence is TGTGCCAGCAGCTCCGTGAGCGGGAGTGGTTACAATGAGCAGTTCTTC. The V gene is TRBV5-4, the J gene TRBJ2-1; the match to TRBD2 covers 8 bases. V lost 3 bases to trimming and J lost 4 bases; unmatched junction nucleotides: 9. From germline, CDR1 is SGHNT and CDR2 YYREEE (reference sequence). The CDR3 is 16 amino acids.